The T cell receptor beta chain described here comes from a study of shared clonotypes between healthy human individuals. General study points: Memory subsets generally showed smaller estimated richness than naive subsets did. Sequencing depth was predicted to influence how clonotypes are shared among donors. Since donors were few, the genetic and exposure-history diversity represented was limited.

Trimming at V came to 10 bases and at J to 1 base, leaving 7 bases not matched to a gene. Germline V gene data show CDR1 as ENHRY and CDR2 as SYGVKD. This CDR3 comprises 14 residues. There are a few counts of this clone. Antigen specificity is unknown. All the donors were Caucasian adults who lived in Nashville, Tennessee. The method was immunoSEQ multiplex PCR; TCRdb's version includes in-frame clones alone and lacks a portion of them. The data show 500,000 to 550,000 clones, 95% to 96% seen once. The sequenced material came from naive CD4+ T cells sorted from blood. As to subset: CD45RA+ positively selected. This sequence originates from a woman aged 30 to 39 in good health. The chain employs TRBV10-3 and TRBJ1-5; 7 bases line up with TRBD1. The DNA of the CDR3 is TGTGCCACGAGAGGACAGGCCAGCAATCAGCCCCAGCATTTT. Its translation is CATRGQASNQPQHF.